This T cell receptor (beta chain) appears in the sequencing data of a study of T-cell memory formation after mild COVID-19. About the research overall: TCR clusters were mostly confined to one donor each.

The J segment lost 11 bases and the V segment lost 6 bases, leaving 8 bases of the junction unmatched. Looked up from germline, CDR1 is MNHEY and CDR2 is SVGEGT. The CDR3 is made up of 14 amino acids. One entry per CDR3 protein, called by TCRdb with MiXCR from the 5' RACE reads. Of tens of thousands of distinct CDR3 sequences in the sample, around 6.6% were seen once. This clonotype was recorded many times. The chain has TRBV6-2 or TRBV6-3 and TRBJ2-2; 11 positions agree with TRBD1. This clonotype was sampled from an adult who had mild COVID-19 (a few samples of this study predate the infection). Cell type and time point are not known. Sequenced material: PBMCs or a T cell subset sorted from them (not recorded which). Here the CDR3 reads CASSQDRGPFELFF. The CDR3 nucleotides are TGTGCCAGCAGCCAGGACAGGGGGCCATTCGAGCTGTTTTTT.